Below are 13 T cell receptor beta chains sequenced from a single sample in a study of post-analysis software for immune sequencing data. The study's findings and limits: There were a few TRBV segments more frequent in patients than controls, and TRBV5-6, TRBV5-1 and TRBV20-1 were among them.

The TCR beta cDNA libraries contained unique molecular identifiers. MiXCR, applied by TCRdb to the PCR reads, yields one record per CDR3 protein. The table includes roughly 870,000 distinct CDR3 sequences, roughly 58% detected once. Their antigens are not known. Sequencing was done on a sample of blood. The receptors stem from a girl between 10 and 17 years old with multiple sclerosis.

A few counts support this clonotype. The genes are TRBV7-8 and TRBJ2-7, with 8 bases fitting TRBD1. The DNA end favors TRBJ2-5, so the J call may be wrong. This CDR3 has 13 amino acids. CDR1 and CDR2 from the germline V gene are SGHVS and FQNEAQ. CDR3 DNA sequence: TGTGCCAGCAGCTACAGGGGGTATGAGACCCAGTACTTC. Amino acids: CASSYRGYETQYF.

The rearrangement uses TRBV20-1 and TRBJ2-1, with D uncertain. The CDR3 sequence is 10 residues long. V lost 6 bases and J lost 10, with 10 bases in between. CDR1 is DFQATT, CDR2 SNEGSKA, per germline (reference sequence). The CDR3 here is CSAPGREQFF. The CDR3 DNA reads TGCAGTGCCCCTGGAAGGGAGCAGTTCTTC.

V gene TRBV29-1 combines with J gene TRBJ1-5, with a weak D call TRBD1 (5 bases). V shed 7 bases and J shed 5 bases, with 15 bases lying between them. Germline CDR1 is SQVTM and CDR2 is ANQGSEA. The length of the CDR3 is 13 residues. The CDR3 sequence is CSAMTVGHQPQHF. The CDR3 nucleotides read TGCAGCGCCATGACAGTTGGTCATCAGCCCCAGCATTTT.

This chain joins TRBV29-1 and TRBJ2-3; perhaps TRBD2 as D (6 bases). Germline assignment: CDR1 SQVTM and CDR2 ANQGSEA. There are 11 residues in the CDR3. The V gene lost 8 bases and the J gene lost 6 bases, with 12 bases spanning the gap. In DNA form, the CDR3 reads TGCAGCACCACGAGCGGGGATACGCAGTATTTT. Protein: CSTTSGDTQYF.

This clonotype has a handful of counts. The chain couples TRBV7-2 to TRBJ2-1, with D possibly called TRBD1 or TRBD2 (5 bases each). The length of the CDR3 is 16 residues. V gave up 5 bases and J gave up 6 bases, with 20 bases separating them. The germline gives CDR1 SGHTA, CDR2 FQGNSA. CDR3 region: CASSLLQGALGNEQFF. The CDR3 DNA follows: TGTGCCAGCAGCCTTCTCCAGGGAGCTTTGGGCAATGAGCAGTTCTTC.

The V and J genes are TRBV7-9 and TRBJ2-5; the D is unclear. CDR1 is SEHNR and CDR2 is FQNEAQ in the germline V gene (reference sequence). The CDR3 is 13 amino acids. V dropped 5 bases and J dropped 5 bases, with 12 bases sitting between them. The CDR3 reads CASSTRVGETQYF. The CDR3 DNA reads TGTGCCAGCAGCACCCGGGTTGGGGAGACCCAGTACTTC.

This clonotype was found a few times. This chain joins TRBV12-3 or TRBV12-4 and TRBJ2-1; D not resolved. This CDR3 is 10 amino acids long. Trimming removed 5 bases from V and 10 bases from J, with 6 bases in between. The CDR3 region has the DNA TGTGCCAGCAGTAACCTAGAGCAGTTCTTC. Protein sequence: CASSNLEQFF.

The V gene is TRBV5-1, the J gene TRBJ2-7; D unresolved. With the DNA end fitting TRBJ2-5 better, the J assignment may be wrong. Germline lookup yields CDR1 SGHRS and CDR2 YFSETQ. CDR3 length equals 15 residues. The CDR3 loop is CASTISGSWSETQYF. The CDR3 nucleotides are TGCGCCAGCACCATTTCAGGCTCATGGAGCGAGACCCAGTACTTC.

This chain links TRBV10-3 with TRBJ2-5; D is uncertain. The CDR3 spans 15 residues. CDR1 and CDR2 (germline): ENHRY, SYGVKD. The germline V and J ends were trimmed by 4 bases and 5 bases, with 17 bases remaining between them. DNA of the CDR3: TGTGCCATCAGTGCGAAGTCACCGGGTATGGAGACCCAGTACTTC. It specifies CAISAKSPGMETQYF.

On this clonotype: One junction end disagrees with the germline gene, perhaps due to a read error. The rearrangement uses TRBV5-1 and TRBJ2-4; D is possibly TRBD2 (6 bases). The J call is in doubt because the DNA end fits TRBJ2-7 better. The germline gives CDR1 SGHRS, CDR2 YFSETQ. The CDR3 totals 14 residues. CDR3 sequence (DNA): TGCGCCTGCAGCTTGTATGGGGGAGGAAGCGAGCAGTACTTC. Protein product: CACSLYGGGSEQYF.

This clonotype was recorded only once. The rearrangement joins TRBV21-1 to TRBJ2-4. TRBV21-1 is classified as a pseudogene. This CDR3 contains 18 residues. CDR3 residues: CASSKGRTVIPAKNIQYF. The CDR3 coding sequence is TGTGCCAGCAGCAAAGGCAGGACGGTGATTCCAGCCAAAAACATTCAGTACTTC.

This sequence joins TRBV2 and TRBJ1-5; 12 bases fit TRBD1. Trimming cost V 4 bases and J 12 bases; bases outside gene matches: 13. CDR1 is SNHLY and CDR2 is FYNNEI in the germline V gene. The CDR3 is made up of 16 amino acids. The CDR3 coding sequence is TGTGCCAGCAGTGTGGAAACCGGGACAGGGGGCGGTAGCCAGCATTTT. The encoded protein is CASSVETGTGGGSQHF.

The CDR3 nucleotides are TGCGCCAGCAACCCTAGCGGGGGCCCTATCAATGAGCAGTTCTTC. Translating it yields CASNPSGGPINEQFF. The genes are TRBV5-1 and TRBJ2-1, with 10 bases identical to TRBD2. From germline, CDR1 is SGHRS and CDR2 YFSETQ. The CDR3 has 15 residues. V gave up 6 bases and J gave up 6 bases; unmatched junction bases: 9.